A selection of T cell receptor beta chains follows, all from one sample in a study of OX40 agonist ivuxolimab in advanced cancers. The repertoire was sequenced with immunoSEQ multiplex PCR; TCRdb's copy has only in-frame clones and lacks some. The sample has about 43,000 clones; 75% to 90% are singletons. The sample consisted of CD4+ or CD8+ T cells sorted from blood, taken in a trial of the OX40 agonist ivuxolimab. All receptors come from an adult with an advanced solid tumor such as melanoma, head and neck, liver or kidney cancer. Each CDR3 is given with its conserved first and last residue. The D gene is left open where the match is weak. For some rows the clone size is stated as once, few or many, or as a class when expanded; others skip it.

J	size	V	D	CDR3	DNA
TRBJ1-1	medium-sized	TRBV27	NA	CASSLEGDTEAFF	TGTGCCAGCAGTTTAGAGGGGGACACTGAAGCTTTCTTT
TRBJ2-1	NA	TRBV18	TRBD2	CASSPRGIAGNNEQFF	TGTGCCAGCTCACCACGGGGGATAGCGGGGAACAATGAGCAGTTCTTC
TRBJ1-2	few	TRBV7-9	NA	CASRPSAVYGYTF	TGTGCCAGCAGGCCTTCTGCAGTTTATGGCTACACCTTC
TRBJ2-2	NA	TRBV29-1	NA	CSVEEENTGELFF	TGCAGCGTTGAAGAGGAGAACACCGGGGAGCTGTTTTTT
TRBJ1-1	large	TRBV7-8	NA	CASSPKIASTEAFF	TGTGCCAGCAGCCCAAAGATCGCGAGCACTGAAGCTTTCTTT
TRBJ2-1	NA	TRBV7-7	NA	CASSPSFGSNNEQFF	TGTGCCAGCAGCCCCTCCTTCGGGTCTAACAATGAGCAGTTCTTC
TRBJ1-5	few	TRBV4-1	TRBD1	CASSLGQGAQPQHF	TGCGCCAGCAGCCTAGGACAGGGCGCTCAGCCCCAGCATTTT
TRBJ2-1	NA	TRBV19	NA	CASSIAGYEQFF	TGTGCCAGTAGTATAGCTGGGTATGAGCAGTTCTTC
TRBJ1-1	few	TRBV5-5	NA	CASSLGLNTEAFF	TGTGCCAGCAGCTTGGGTCTGAACACTGAAGCTTTCTTT
TRBJ2-1	NA	TRBV29-1	NA	CSVEEEYNEQFF	TGCAGCGTTGAAGAGGAATACAATGAGCAGTTCTTC
TRBJ1-2	once	TRBV30	NA	CAWSPAPGPYGYTF	TGTGCCTGGAGTCCAGCCCCGGGACCCTATGGCTACACCTTC
TRBJ2-5	NA	TRBV7-2	NA	CASSLDWEQETQYF	TGTGCCAGCAGCTTAGATTGGGAGCAAGAGACCCAGTACTTC
TRBJ2-1	NA	TRBV7-8	TRBD2	CASSFFVAGGLYNEQFF	TGTGCCAGCAGCTTCTTCGTAGCGGGAGGACTATACAATGAGCAGTTCTTC
TRBJ2-1	NA	TRBV18	NA	CASSLTLSGTYNEQFF	TGTGCCAGCTCACTAACCCTTAGCGGAACCTACAATGAGCAGTTCTTC
TRBJ2-1	NA	TRBV28	TRBD2	CASSLKGLVNEQFF	TGTGCCAGCAGTTTGAAGGGACTAGTCAATGAGCAGTTCTTC
TRBJ1-3	NA	TRBV7-9	TRBD1	CASRTGSSDAGNTIYF	TGTGCCAGCAGGACAGGGTCGTCGGATGCTGGAAACACCATATATTTT
TRBJ2-5	NA	TRBV11-1	TRBD1	CASSFWTGGRETQYF	TGTGCCAGCAGCTTCTGGACAGGGGGAAGGGAGACCCAGTACTTC
TRBJ2-1	NA	TRBV7-8	NA	CASRERDNEQFF	TGTGCCAGCAGAGAGCGGGACAATGAGCAGTTCTTC
TRBJ1-5	few	TRBV28	NA	CASSFHTQGYSNQPQHF	TGTGCCAGCAGTTTCCATACACAGGGTTATAGCAATCAGCCCCAGCATTTT
TRBJ2-2	NA	TRBV19	NA	CASSIQGTGELFF	TGTGCCAGTAGTATACAGGGGACCGGGGAGCTGTTTTTT
TRBJ1-5	NA	TRBV19	TRBD1	CASSTQDRVDQPQHF	TGTGCCAGTAGTACGCAGGACAGGGTCGATCAGCCCCAGCATTTT
TRBJ1-3	NA	TRBV10-3	NA	CAIKDDSGNTIYF	TGTGCCATCAAAGACGACTCTGGAAACACCATATATTTT
TRBJ2-7	NA	TRBV11-3	TRBD1	CASSFGTGAYEQYF	TGTGCCAGCAGCTTCGGGACAGGAGCCTACGAGCAGTACTTC
TRBJ1-1	few	TRBV6-5	NA	CASSYSNSGAFF	TGTGCCAGCAGTTACTCGAACAGCGGAGCTTTCTTT